The subject of this entry is one TCR beta chain. The Seattle site enrolled patients during active infection and followed them longitudinally. Per the authors' pipeline: Cell counts per sample came from amplifying reference gene primers. Produced via immunoSEQ multiplex PCR; TCRdb's table is partial and in-frame only. V and J calls and clone size are given by that table; D and trimming were obtained from the DNA. This sample has approximately 250,000 clones, with around 87% found just once. These data belong to a study of blood T cell repertoires in COVID-19. As for the study in general: Spain, Italy and the United States supplied samples that represented acute and convalescent COVID-19. PBMCs, B-cell-depleted T cells, or T cells provided the cDNA or gDNA that made up the material.

V was clipped by 7 bases and J by 1 base, with 22 bases between them. CDR3 length: 17 residues. Germline loops: CDR1 LNHDA, CDR2 SQIVND (reference sequence). The rearrangement joins TRBV19 to TRBJ1-1; tentative D call: TRBD1 (5 bases). The sample taken for sequencing was peripheral blood. The TCR sequence derives from a woman aged 55-70 years with COVID-19, enrolled during active disease. CDR3 DNA sequence: TGTGCCAGTAATCACGGGGGGGGTCTGACAGCGAACACTGAAGCTTTCTTT. Protein sequence: CASNHGGGLTANTEAFF.